This TCR beta chain was recorded in a study of breast tumors, draining lymph nodes, adjacent tissues (dated by TCRdb to the mid-2010s). Background on the whole study: The study compared TCR beta repertoires across tumor, adjacent nontumor tissue and axillary lymph nodes from breast cancer patients. The study was designed to assess the relationships and possible T-cell exchange between tumor, surrounding tissue and draining lymph node repertoires in human breast cancer.

Broader findings and caveats from the paper: The conclusion that tumor T cells originate in lymph nodes was presented as consistent with a hypothesis rather than as directly demonstrated. The data were considered consistent with the idea that most tumor T cells come from the lymph node and then expand in tumor tissue. In luminal-like breast cancer, tumor and nontumor tissue repertoires resembled each other significantly more than in basal-like breast cancer. Tumors showed preferential V and J gene usage, and their T-cell repertoire diversity fell below that of lymph nodes yet above that of nontumor tissue.

The lymph node samples were taken from the axillary draining lymph nodes of breast cancer patients. Sequenced on an Illumina HiSeq 2000. TCR beta chain libraries were generated by multiplex PCR amplification. The amplified TCR beta chain products were analyzed by high-throughput sequencing. In TCRdb, the public reads were trimmed at Q25 with fastp and aligned with MiXCR, with productive beta chains retained. All rows with the same CDR3 protein become a single entry with the most common DNA and genes. The sample table holds about 200,000 distinct CDR3 sequences, of which 31% were seen once. The leading ten clones occupy about 4.5% of the sample. Concerning this clonotype: Its antigen remains undetermined. No base quality values were provided; no much bigger clone lies one nucleotide off.

CDR3 length: 18 amino acids, cysteine to phenylalanine. The kept DNA is CDR3 alone, 54 bases in frame from the first base. This receptor was taken from a female donor with breast cancer. Some clones in this sample may be carry-over from other donors' samples. The sequence is built from TRBV3-2 and TRBJ2-5; TRBD2 was called by the table and not checked on the DNA. TRBV3-2 is termed a pseudogene. The sample taken for sequencing was axillary lymph node tissue. The CDR3 amino acid sequence is: CASSQAEGTSGRKETQYF. The DNA sequence is given as TGTGCCAGCAGCCAAGCGGAAGGAACTAGCGGGAGGAAAGAGACCCAGTACTTC.